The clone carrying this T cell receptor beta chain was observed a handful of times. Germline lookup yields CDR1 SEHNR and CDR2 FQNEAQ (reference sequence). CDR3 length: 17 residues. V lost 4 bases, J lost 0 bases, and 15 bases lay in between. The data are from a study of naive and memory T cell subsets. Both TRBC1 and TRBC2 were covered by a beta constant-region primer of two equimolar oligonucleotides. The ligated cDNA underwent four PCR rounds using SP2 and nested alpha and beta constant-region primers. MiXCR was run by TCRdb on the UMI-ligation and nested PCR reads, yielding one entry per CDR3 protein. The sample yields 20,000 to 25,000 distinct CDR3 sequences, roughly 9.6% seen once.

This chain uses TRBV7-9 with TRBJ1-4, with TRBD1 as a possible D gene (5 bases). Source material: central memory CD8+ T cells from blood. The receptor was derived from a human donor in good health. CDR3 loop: CASSSTRAGATNEKLFF. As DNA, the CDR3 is TGTGCCAGCAGCTCGACACGCGCGGGGGCAACTAATGAAAAACTGTTTTTT.